This record looks at one TCR beta chain sequence and its context. The antigen remains undetermined. TCR beta CDR3 sequences were amplified from RNA transcripts. The HTBI primer set served for first-round RT-PCR of the TCR CDR3. Using its own MiXCR run on the multiplex PCR reads, TCRdb lists one record per CDR3 protein. The table lists hundreds of thousands of distinct CDR3 sequences, roughly a quarter of them singletons. V shed 1 base and J 2 bases; nucleotides not matched to a gene: 9. This CDR3 region has 16 residues. The germline V gene encodes CDR1 DFQATT and CDR2 SNEGSKA (reference sequence). A NOSPECS grade of at least 4, a Clinical Activity Score of at least 3 and duration under 3 months were recorded in ophthalmopathy patients. The sample belongs to a study of T cells in Graves' hyperthyroidism and ophthalmopathy. The study's findings and limits: In validation, the model predicted ophthalmopathy. These predictions came a median about 6.5 months before onset. Appearing also in blood were most of the thyroid clonotypes expanded above 0.001. Using 13 V-J features, a model discriminated ophthalmopathy from stable hyperthyroidism.

The chain combines TRBV20-1 with TRBJ2-7; 9 nucleotides match TRBD2. Sequencing was done on a sample of blood. This receptor was obtained from a woman between 25 and 40 years old with Graves' ophthalmopathy. CDR3 coding DNA: TGCAGTGCTAGAGTCGAGGCTAGCGGGGCTACCTACGAGCAGTACTTC. This translates into CSARVEASGATYEQYF.